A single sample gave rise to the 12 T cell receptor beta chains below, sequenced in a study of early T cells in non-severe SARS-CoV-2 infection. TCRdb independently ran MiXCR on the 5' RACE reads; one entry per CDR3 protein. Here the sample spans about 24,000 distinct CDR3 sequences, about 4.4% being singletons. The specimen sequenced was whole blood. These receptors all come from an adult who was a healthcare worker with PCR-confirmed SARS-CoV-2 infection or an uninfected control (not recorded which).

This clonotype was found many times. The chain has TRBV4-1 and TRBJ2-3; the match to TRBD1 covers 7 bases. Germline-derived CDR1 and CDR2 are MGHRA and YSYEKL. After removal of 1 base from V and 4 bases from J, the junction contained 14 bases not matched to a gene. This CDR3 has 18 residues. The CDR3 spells CASSQVLSRQGVADTQYF. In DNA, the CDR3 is TGCGCCAGCAGCCAAGTATTATCCCGACAGGGAGTGGCAGATACGCAGTATTTT.

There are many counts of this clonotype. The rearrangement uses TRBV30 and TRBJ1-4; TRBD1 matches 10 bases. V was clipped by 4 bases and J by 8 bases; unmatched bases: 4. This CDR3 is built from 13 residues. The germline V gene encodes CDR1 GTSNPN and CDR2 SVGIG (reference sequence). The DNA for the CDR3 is TGTGCCTGGATAAGGACAGGGGGGGAAAAACTGTTTTTT. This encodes CAWIRTGGEKLFF.

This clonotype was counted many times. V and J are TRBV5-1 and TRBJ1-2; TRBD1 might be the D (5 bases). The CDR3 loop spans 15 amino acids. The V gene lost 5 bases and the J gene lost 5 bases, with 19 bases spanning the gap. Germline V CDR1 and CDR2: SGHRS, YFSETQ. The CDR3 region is CASRSGGTVDYGYTF. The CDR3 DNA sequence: TGCGCCAGCAGGTCCGGCGGGACCGTAGATTATGGCTACACCTTC.

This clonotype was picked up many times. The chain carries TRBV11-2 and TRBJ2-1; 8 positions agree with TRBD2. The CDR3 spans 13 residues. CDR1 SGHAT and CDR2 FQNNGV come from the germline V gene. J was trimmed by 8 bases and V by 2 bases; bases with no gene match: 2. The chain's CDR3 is CASSLLTSDEQFF. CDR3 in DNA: TGTGCCAGCAGCTTACTGACTAGCGATGAGCAGTTCTTC.

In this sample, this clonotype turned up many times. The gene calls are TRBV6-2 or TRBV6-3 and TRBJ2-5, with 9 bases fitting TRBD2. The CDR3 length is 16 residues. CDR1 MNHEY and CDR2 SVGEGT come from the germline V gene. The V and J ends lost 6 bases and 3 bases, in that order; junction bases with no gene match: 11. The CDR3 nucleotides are TGTGCCAGCAGACCCTTAGCGGGGGATCGCAAAGAGACCCAGTACTTC. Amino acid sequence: CASRPLAGDRKETQYF.

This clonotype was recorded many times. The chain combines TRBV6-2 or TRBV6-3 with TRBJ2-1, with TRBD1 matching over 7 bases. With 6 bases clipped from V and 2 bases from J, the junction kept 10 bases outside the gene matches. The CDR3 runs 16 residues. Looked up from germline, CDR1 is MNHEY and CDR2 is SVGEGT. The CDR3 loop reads CASSPTGAKPYNEQFF. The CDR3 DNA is TGTGCCAGCAGCCCTACAGGGGCAAAGCCCTACAATGAGCAGTTCTTC.

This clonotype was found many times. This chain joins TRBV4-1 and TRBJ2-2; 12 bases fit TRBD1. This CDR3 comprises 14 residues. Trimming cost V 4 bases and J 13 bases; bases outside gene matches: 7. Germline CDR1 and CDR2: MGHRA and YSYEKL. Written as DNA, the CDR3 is TGCGCCAGCAGCCCGGGACAGGGGGCGGGCGGGCTGTTTTTT. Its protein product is CASSPGQGAGGLFF.

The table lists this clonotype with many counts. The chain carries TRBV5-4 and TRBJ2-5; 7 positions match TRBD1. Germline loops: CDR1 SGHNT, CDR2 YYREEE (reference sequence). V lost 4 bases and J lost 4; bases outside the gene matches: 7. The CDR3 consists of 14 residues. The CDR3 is CASSQGQEVETQYF. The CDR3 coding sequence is TGTGCCAGCAGCCAAGGACAGGAAGTAGAGACCCAGTACTTC.

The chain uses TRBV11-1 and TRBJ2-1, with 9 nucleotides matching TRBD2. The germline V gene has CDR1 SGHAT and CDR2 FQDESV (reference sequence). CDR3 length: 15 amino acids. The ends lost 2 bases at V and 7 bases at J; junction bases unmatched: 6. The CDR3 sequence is CASSLRRGGQNEQFF. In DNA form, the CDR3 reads TGTGCCAGCAGCTTAAGGCGGGGGGGCCAAAATGAGCAGTTCTTC. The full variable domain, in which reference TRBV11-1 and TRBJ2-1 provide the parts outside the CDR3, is EAEVAQSPRYKITEKSQAVAFWCDPISGHATLYWYRQILGQGPELLVQFQDESVVDDSQLPKDRFSAERLKGVDSTLKIQPAELGDSAMYLCASSLRRGGQNEQFFGPGTRLTVL.

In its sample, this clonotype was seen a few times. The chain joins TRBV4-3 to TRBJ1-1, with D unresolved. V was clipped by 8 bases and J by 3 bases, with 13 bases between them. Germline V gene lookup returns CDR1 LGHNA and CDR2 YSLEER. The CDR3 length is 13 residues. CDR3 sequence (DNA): TGCGCCAGCCGTCGAGGCGTAGACACTGAAGCTTTCTTT. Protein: CASRRGVDTEAFF.

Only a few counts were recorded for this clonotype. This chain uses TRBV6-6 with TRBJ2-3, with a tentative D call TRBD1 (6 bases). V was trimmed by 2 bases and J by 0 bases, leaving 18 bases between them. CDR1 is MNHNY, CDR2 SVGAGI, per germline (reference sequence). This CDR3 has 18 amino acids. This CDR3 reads CASSYPIGQGTSTDTQYF. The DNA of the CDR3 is TGTGCCAGCAGTTACCCCATAGGGCAGGGGACGAGCACAGATACGCAGTATTTT.

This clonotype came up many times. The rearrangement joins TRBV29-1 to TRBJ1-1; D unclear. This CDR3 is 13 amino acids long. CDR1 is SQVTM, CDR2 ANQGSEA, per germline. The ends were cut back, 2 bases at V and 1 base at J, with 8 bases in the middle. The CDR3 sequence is CSVENSKNTEAFF. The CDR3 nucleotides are TGCAGCGTTGAAAACAGTAAGAACACTGAAGCTTTCTTT.